A selection of T cell receptor beta chains follows, all from one sample in a study of T cells in Graves' hyperthyroidism and ophthalmopathy. From the multiplex PCR reads, TCRdb called clonotypes with MiXCR, one entry per CDR3 protein. The table has about 300,000 distinct CDR3 sequences, more than 10% seen once; the top ten hold 7.8%. Sequencing was done on a sample of blood. All receptors derive from a woman under 40 with Graves' hyperthyroidism that later progressed to Graves' ophthalmopathy. Both conserved end residues are part of each CDR3. The D gene is left open where the match is weak. Expanded clones get a size class; other rows say once, few or many, or leave the size out.

many,-,TRBV2,TRBJ1-1,TGTGCCAGCAGTGAAGCTGGAGGGGGTACTGAAGCTTTCTTT,CASSEAGGGTEAFF
many,TRBD1,TRBV7-2,TRBJ1-3,TGTGCCAGCAGCTTAGCCAGCTTTGGGACAGCCTCTGGAAACACCATATATTTT,CASSLASFGTASGNTIYF
few,-,TRBV19,TRBJ2-1,TGTGCCAGTAGTATATTTAGTGTCGATGAGCAGTTCTTC,CASSIFSVDEQFF
-,TRBD1,TRBV9,TRBJ2-7,TGTGCCAGCAGCGCCGAGGGGAACAGGGGTAAAGACGAGCAGTACTTC,CASSAEGNRGKDEQYF
many,-,TRBV7-9,TRBJ1-2,TGTGCCAGCAGCTTAGAAGTCGACGGCCGCTACACCTTC,CASSLEVDGRYTF
many,-,TRBV20-1,TRBJ1-2,TGCAGTGCTGAGGGGTTCTATGGCTACACCTTC,CSAEGFYGYTF
few,-,TRBV19,TRBJ2-1,TGTGCCAGTAGTATAGATCGAGTACAGTCTTCCTACAATGAGCAGTTCTTC,CASSIDRVQSSYNEQFF
-,-,TRBV6-1,TRBJ1-3,TGTGCCAGCAGTCGCGGGGGGGACGGCGGAAACACCATATATTTT,CASSRGGDGGNTIYF
many,TRBD2,TRBV7-6,TRBJ2-1,TGTGCCAGCAGCTGGGGCCCCAGCGGGAGCAATGAGCAGTTCTTC,CASSWGPSGSNEQFF
-,-,TRBV5-4,TRBJ1-6,TGTGCCAGCAGCTTGATCCTGGCCAGCGTAAATTCACCCCTCCACTTT,CASSLILASVNSPLHF
many,-,TRBV20-1,TRBJ1-5,TGCAGTGCTAGAGAGGGCAGCCGGAATCAGCCCCAGCATTTT,CSAREGSRNQPQHF
-,TRBD1,TRBV2,TRBJ1-1,TGTGCCAGAATTAGGACAGGGCTGGGGACTGAAGCTTTCTTT,CARIRTGLGTEAFF
many,-,TRBV7-9,TRBJ2-2,TGTGCCAGCAGCCCCGGACGGACTAACACCGGGGAGCTGTTTTTT,CASSPGRTNTGELFF
many,-,TRBV11-2,TRBJ2-7,TGTGCCAGCAGCTTATCCGGGACACCGACCTACGAGCAGTACTTC,CASSLSGTPTYEQYF
many,-,TRBV12-3/TRBV12-4,TRBJ2-2,TGTGCCAGCATGCCGGGTACCGGGGAGCTGTTTTTT,CASMPGTGELFF
-,TRBD1,TRBV19,TRBJ2-6,TGTGCCAGTAGTATTGGGACAGGGGCTGGGGCCAACGTCCTGACTTTC,CASSIGTGAGANVLTF
many,TRBD2,TRBV7-9,TRBJ2-1,TGTGCCAGCAGCCCTCCAGCAGGACTAGCGGGAGATGAGCAGTTCTTC,CASSPPAGLAGDEQFF
few,-,TRBV30,TRBJ1-1,TGTGCCATACCACAGGGACGAACTGAAGCTTTCTTT,CAIPQGRTEAFF
many,-,TRBV28,TRBJ1-5,TGTGCCAGCACCCTCAGATCGACAGACCTTGGCCATCAGCCCCAGCATTTT,CASTLRSTDLGHQPQHF
many,TRBD2,TRBV6-1,TRBJ2-1,TGTGCCAGCAGCGGGAGGGCCAACAACAATGAGCAGTTCTTC,CASSGRANNNEQFF
many,-,TRBV5-1,TRBJ2-7,TGCGCCAGCAGCCTGGGACTGATTACCTACGAGCAGTACTTC,CASSLGLITYEQYF
many,-,TRBV6-1,TRBJ2-7,TGTGCCAGCAGTGAATTGGGGACGGCATACGAGCAGTACTTC,CASSELGTAYEQYF
many,TRBD2,TRBV6-1,TRBJ2-7,TGTGCCAGCAGTCCTACGTGGGGGGGAGAGGCCGAGCAGTACTTC,CASSPTWGGEAEQYF
many,TRBD2,TRBV7-2,TRBJ2-3,TGTGCCACAAAAAACCAGCGGGGAGGGGCAGATACGCAGTATTTT,CATKNQRGGADTQYF
many,-,TRBV30,TRBJ2-4,TGTGCCTGGAGTTTAAGTTACATTCAGTACTTC,CAWSLSYIQYF
-,-,TRBV11-2,TRBJ2-5,TGTGCCAGCAGCCGGGGGCTCAAGACCCAGTACTTC,CASSRGLKTQYF
few,-,TRBV19,TRBJ2-7,TGTGCCAGTAGTACCGACGGCTTCGCCCCCGAGCAGTACTTC,CASSTDGFAPEQYF
many,-,TRBV18,TRBJ2-3,TGTGCCAGCTCCCTGGGCCCAACAAAGGGAGATACGCAGTATTTT,CASSLGPTKGDTQYF
many,-,TRBV6-1,TRBJ1-1,TGTGCCAGCAGATTCTCCCCAGAGAACACTGAAGCTTTCTTT,CASRFSPENTEAFF
-,TRBD1,TRBV4-1,TRBJ2-2,TGCGCCAGCAGCCAAGAATGGGGACAGGTCACCGGGGAGCTGTTTTTT,CASSQEWGQVTGELFF
-,-,TRBV29-1,TRBJ2-1,TGCAGCGTTGAAGATGGCGGAAGGGTGCATGAGCAGTTCTTC,CSVEDGGRVHEQFF
many,-,TRBV10-2,TRBJ1-1,TGCGCCAGCAGTGAGTTTACAGTCCACACTGAAGCTTTCTTT,CASSEFTVHTEAFF
many,-,TRBV24-1,TRBJ2-2,TGTGCCACCAGTGATAGAGGCGTAATGGTGAACACCGGGGAGCTGTTTTTT,CATSDRGVMVNTGELFF
-,TRBD2,TRBV7-9,TRBJ2-2,TGTGCCAGCAGCTTGGGCAGCGGGACCAACACCGGGGAGCTGTTTTTT,CASSLGSGTNTGELFF
-,-,TRBV5-1,TRBJ1-3,TGCGCCAGCATCCCCGACTCTGGAAACACCATATATTTT,CASIPDSGNTIYF
few,-,TRBV6-2/TRBV6-3,TRBJ2-2,TGTGCCAGCAGTTACCGGGGGCCCGGGGAGCTGTTTTTT,CASSYRGPGELFF
many,-,TRBV19,TRBJ2-7,TGTGCCAGTAGTAGTATAGAGGGCCCTATCTACGAGCAGTACTTC,CASSSIEGPIYEQYF
many,-,TRBV6-1,TRBJ2-7,TGTGCCAGCAGCCTGTCAGGATCTACCTACGAGCAGTACTTC,CASSLSGSTYEQYF
many,TRBD2,TRBV7-2,TRBJ2-1,TGTGCCAGCAGCTTATTTCTAGCGGGAGGGATGAATGAGCAGTTCTTC,CASSLFLAGGMNEQFF
few,-,TRBV9,TRBJ2-7,TGTGCCAGCAGCGTAGCTATGGGAGAGTCCTACGAGCAGTACTTC,CASSVAMGESYEQYF
many,-,TRBV12-3/TRBV12-4,TRBJ1-2,TGTGCCAGCAGTTTACGGTTGTGGGGCTACACCTTC,CASSLRLWGYTF
-,-,TRBV5-5,TRBJ2-3,TGTGCCAGCAGCTGGGAGGGGGGAGGAACAGATACGCAGTATTTT,CASSWEGGGTDTQYF
few,TRBD1,TRBV6-1,TRBJ1-6,TGTGCCAGCAGTCACCGGGACAGGGGTCACAATGCCCTCCACTTT,CASSHRDRGHNALHF
many,-,TRBV18,TRBJ2-3,TGTGCCAGCTCACCACCGTTAGGGGCCTTCACAGATACGCAGTATTTT,CASSPPLGAFTDTQYF
many,-,TRBV7-9,TRBJ1-2,TGTGCCAGCAGCCCACACGGGGGGGGCTACACCTTC,CASSPHGGGYTF
-,-,TRBV5-6,TRBJ2-1,TGTGCCAGCACTCTAGGGGCTGCGCCCAGCTCCTACAATGAGCAGTTCTTC,CASTLGAAPSSYNEQFF
many,TRBD2,TRBV7-2,TRBJ2-1,TGTGCCAGCGCTACTAGCGGGAGGGTATACAATGAGCAGTTCTTC,CASATSGRVYNEQFF
many,-,TRBV6-5,TRBJ1-2,TGTGCCAGCAGTTACTCGGAGGGTAGTAACTATGGCTACACCTTC,CASSYSEGSNYGYTF
many,-,TRBV7-2,TRBJ2-7,TGTGCCAGCAGCTTAGCAGGTAGCTACGAGCAGTACTTC,CASSLAGSYEQYF
few,-,TRBV5-6,TRBJ1-2,TGTGCCAGCAGCTTCCCCGGATCCTATGGCTACACCTTC,CASSFPGSYGYTF
many,-,TRBV18,TRBJ1-4,TGTGCCAGCTCACCACCGGCCGGGTACGGAAATGAAAAACTGTTTTTT,CASSPPAGYGNEKLFF
-,-,TRBV19,TRBJ2-3,TGTGCCAGTAAGGCAGAGGCGGATACGCAGTATTTT,CASKAEADTQYF
many,-,TRBV7-9,TRBJ2-1,TGTGCCAGCAGCCCCCTACTGGCCCAGAGCTCCTACAATGAGCAGTTCTTC,CASSPLLAQSSYNEQFF
many,-,TRBV20-1,TRBJ2-7,TGCAGTGCCTCTGGTATTGCCGGGCCCCAGGGGGAGCAGTACTTC,CSASGIAGPQGEQYF
-,-,TRBV11-2,TRBJ1-1,TGTGCCAGCAGCTACCAGGCCACAGAGAACACTGAAGCTTTCTTT,CASSYQATENTEAFF
few,-,TRBV24-1,TRBJ2-3,TGTGCCACCAGTGATACCCAAACAGATACGCAGTATTTT,CATSDTQTDTQYF
many,-,TRBV14,TRBJ2-7,TGTGCCAGCAGCCAAGAGGAGGAGGGGGAGAGCTACGAGCAGTACTTC,CASSQEEEGESYEQYF